Described below is a single T cell receptor (beta chain) sequence and its context. This specimen comes from a study of shared clonotypes between healthy human individuals. CD45RA+ naive and CD45RA-negative memory subsets were separated from CD4+ cells. The CDR3 consists of 14 residues. The germline V gene has CDR1 SNHLY and CDR2 FYNNEI. V lost 2 bases, J lost 4 bases, and 1 base stayed unmatched. Sequencing used immunoSEQ multiplex PCR; TCRdb keeps in-frame clones, though not all of them. The sample has roughly 2.2 million clones, 85% to 95% seen once; the top ten hold 0.39%. Input material: naive CD4+ T cells from PBMCs. The sample's subset: CD45RA+ positively selected. This TCR was sampled from a man aged 18 to 35 in good health. Some clones in this sample may be carry-over from other donors' samples. The chain uses TRBV2 and TRBJ2-3; TRBD1 aligns across 9 bases. In DNA, the CDR3 is TGTGCCAGCAGTGAACGGGACAGGGCAGATACGCAGTATTTT. This translates into CASSERDRADTQYF.